These 14 T cell receptor beta chains share one sample of origin, sequenced in a study of T cell responses to AZD1222 COVID-19 vaccine. Sequenced by immunoSEQ multiplex PCR; TCRdb stores in-frame clones only, minus some. The sample consists of about 84,000 clones, around 85% of them appearing once. The material was peripheral blood, obtained 28 days after the second AZD1222 dose. The receptors originated from an adult who received the AZD1222 COVID-19 vaccine.

This sequence joins TRBV7-9 and TRBJ2-1; 10 positions agree with TRBD2. The CDR3 has 19 residues. Germline CDR1 is SEHNR and CDR2 is FQNEAQ (reference sequence). V dropped 5 bases and J dropped 2; count of bases not matched to a gene: 15. CDR3 coding DNA: TGTGCCAGCAGCCGCGATACTAGCGGGGTGAACCCGGCCTACAATGAGCAGTTCTTC. Amino acids: CASSRDTSGVNPAYNEQFF.

The chain carries TRBV14 and TRBJ2-1, with D perhaps matching TRBD1 (6 bases). The germline V and J ends were trimmed by 4 bases and 7 bases, with 17 bases remaining between them. The CDR3 has 15 residues. Germline-derived CDR1 and CDR2 are SGHDN and FVKESK. The CDR3 loop is CASSPGALWGNEQFF. CDR3 DNA sequence: TGTGCCAGCAGCCCAGGGGCCCTGTGGGGAAATGAGCAGTTCTTC.

V and J are TRBV23-1 and TRBJ1-6; tentative D call: TRBD1 (5 bases). TRBV23-1 is an open reading frame, and its role is uncertain. V gave up 2 bases and J gave up 8 bases, with 16 bases separating them. The CDR3 consists of 16 residues. CDR3 nucleotide sequence: TGCGCCAGCAGTCAAAGATTGGGGCGAGAGGATTCACCCCTCCACTTT. This gives the protein CASSQRLGREDSPLHF.

The J gene is TRBJ2-7, the V gene TRBV4-1, with D uncertain. This CDR3 contains 13 residues. V lost 4 bases and J lost 2, with 9 bases in between. Germline CDR1 MGHRA, CDR2 YSYEKL. The CDR3 DNA reads as TGCGCCAGCAGCCTCGACATTACCTACGAGCAGTACTTC. Protein product: CASSLDITYEQYF.

The rearrangement uses TRBV19 and TRBJ2-3; perhaps TRBD2 as D (5 bases). The CDR3 covers 14 residues. V was shortened by 3 bases and J by 0 bases, with 7 bases between the two germline ends. The V gene's germline CDR1 is LNHDA and CDR2 SQIVND (reference sequence). The CDR3 loop reads CASSISASTDTQYF. The CDR3 coding sequence is TGTGCCAGTAGTATTAGCGCTAGCACAGATACGCAGTATTTT.

This clone was counted only a few times. The genes are TRBV30 and TRBJ1-5; possibly TRBD1 for D (6 bases). Germline CDR1 GTSNPN, CDR2 SVGIG (reference sequence). The CDR3 spans 14 residues. V was shortened by 4 bases and J by 4 bases, with 14 bases between the two germline ends. CDR3 sequence (DNA): TGTGCCTGGAATGAAAGGGGGTTAAATCAGCCCCAGCATTTT. This encodes CAWNERGLNQPQHF.

V usage is TRBV27 and J usage is TRBJ2-1; 8 nucleotides match TRBD1. The CDR3 consists of 14 residues. J was trimmed by 1 base and V by 6 bases; bases with no gene match: 2. Germline CDR1 is MNHEY and CDR2 is SMNVEV (reference sequence). CDR3 sequence (DNA): TGTGCCAGCAGGACAGGGGATTCCTACAATGAGCAGTTCTTC. Translating it yields CASRTGDSYNEQFF.

Details on this clone: Other nucleotide sequences from this sample produce the same CDR3. V usage is TRBV18 and J usage is TRBJ1-1; no clear D. CDR1 and CDR2 from the germline V gene are KGHSH and LQKENI. Trimming left V 3 bases short and J 0 bases short, with 5 bases between. The CDR3 loop spans 13 amino acids. The CDR3 nucleotides read TGTGCCAGCTCACCCACAGTGAACACTGAAGCTTTCTTT. This translates into CASSPTVNTEAFF.

This clone was seen a single time. V and J are TRBV7-9 and TRBJ2-7; 9 bases are a match to TRBD1. Per germline, CDR1 SEHNR and CDR2 FQNEAQ (reference sequence). This CDR3 spans 17 amino acids. V shed 3 bases and J 2 bases; nucleotides not matched to a gene: 11. The CDR3 DNA sequence: TGTGCCAGCAGCTTCTGGACAGGGGCCCCTATTACCTACGAGCAGTACTTC. Translation gives CASSFWTGAPITYEQYF.

V and J are TRBV27 and TRBJ1-2; 11 nucleotides match TRBD1. Trimming cost V 4 bases and J 5 bases; bases outside gene matches: 6. CDR3 length: 15 amino acids. Germline-derived CDR1 and CDR2 are MNHEY and SMNVEV (reference sequence). For the CDR3, the DNA is TGTGCCAGCAGTTCCCCGGGACAGGGGGAGTATGGCTACACCTTC. Protein product: CASSSPGQGEYGYTF.

This clone has just a few counts. This chain joins TRBV5-8 and TRBJ2-2, with D perhaps matching TRBD1 (5 bases). This CDR3 contains 16 residues. Between the trimmed V and J ends, which lost 4 bases and 5 bases, there was a span of 18 bases. In germline, CDR1 is SGHTS, CDR2 YDEGEE. CDR3 nucleotide sequence: TGTGCCAGCAGCCCGGGTGGGGCCACTTTAACCGGGGAGCTGTTTTTT. It yields the protein CASSPGGATLTGELFF.

This chain joins TRBV28 and TRBJ2-2; D is perhaps TRBD1 (5 bases). Trimming took off 3 bases at V and 0 bases at J, with 8 bases between the two ends. The CDR3 totals 15 residues. CDR1 and CDR2 (germline): MDHEN, SYDVKM. The CDR3 DNA reads as TGTGCCAGCAGTTTCCGGACACCGAACACCGGGGAGCTGTTTTTT. As protein: CASSFRTPNTGELFF.

This clone has only one observation. The chain couples TRBV2 to TRBJ1-4, with D unresolved. Germline assignment: CDR1 SNHLY and CDR2 FYNNEI. The ends were cut back, 7 bases at V and 7 bases at J, with 19 bases in the middle. The CDR3 covers 15 residues. In DNA form, the CDR3 reads TGTGCCAGCACCTTTAGAGGGTCGGTTGGTGAAAAACTGTTTTTT. Amino acids: CASTFRGSVGEKLFF.

The genes are TRBV27 and TRBJ1-1, with D unresolved. Germline loops: CDR1 MNHEY, CDR2 SMNVEV (reference sequence). With 8 bases removed from V and 4 bases from J, the gap between germline ends came to 14 bases. This CDR3 contains 13 residues. The CDR3 coding sequence is TGTGCCAGCCACCCGGACGGCTTCACTGAAGCTTTCTTT. It specifies CASHPDGFTEAFF.